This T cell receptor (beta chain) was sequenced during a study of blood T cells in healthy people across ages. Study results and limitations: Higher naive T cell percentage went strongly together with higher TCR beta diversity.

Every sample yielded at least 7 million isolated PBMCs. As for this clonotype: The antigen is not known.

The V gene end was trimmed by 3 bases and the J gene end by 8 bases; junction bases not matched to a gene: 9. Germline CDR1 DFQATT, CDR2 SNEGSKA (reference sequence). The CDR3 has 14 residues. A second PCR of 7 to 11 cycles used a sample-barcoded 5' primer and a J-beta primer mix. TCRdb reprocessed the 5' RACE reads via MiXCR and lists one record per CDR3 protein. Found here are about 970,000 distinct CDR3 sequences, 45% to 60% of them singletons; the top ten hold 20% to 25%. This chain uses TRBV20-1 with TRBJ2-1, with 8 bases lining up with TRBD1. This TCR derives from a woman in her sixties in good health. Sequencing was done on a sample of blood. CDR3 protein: CSASLRQGKDEQFF. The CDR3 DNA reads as TGCAGTGCTAGTCTACGACAGGGGAAGGATGAGCAGTTCTTC.